What follows are 10 T cell receptor beta chains derived from one specimen sequenced in a study of T cell responses to AZD1222 COVID-19 vaccine. TCRdb keeps only in-frame clones here, not all; method: immunoSEQ multiplex PCR. The sample includes about 200,000 clones, more than 90% seen only once; the top ten take approximately 4%. Sequencing used peripheral blood, obtained 28 days after the second dose of the MenACWY control vaccine. The receptor source for this set is an adult who received the MenACWY meningococcal vaccine as a control.

The chain uses TRBV9 and TRBJ2-1; the D gene is possibly TRBD2 (5 bases). V lost 0 bases and J lost 5, with 12 bases in between. The V gene's germline CDR1 is SGDLS and CDR2 YYNGEE. The CDR3 loop spans 15 amino acids. The CDR3 nucleotides are TGTGCCAGCAGCGTAGTATCCGGAGGAGACAATGAGCAGTTCTTC. It yields the protein CASSVVSGGDNEQFF.

The chain employs TRBV5-5 and TRBJ2-3; a weak D match, TRBD1 (5 bases). The V gene lost 2 bases and the J gene lost 4 bases, with 14 bases spanning the gap. The germline V gene encodes CDR1 SGHKS and CDR2 YYEKEE (reference sequence). This CDR3 is 15 amino acids long. CDR3 in DNA: TGTGCCAGCAGCTTAAGCCTCAGGGCCGCAGATACGCAGTATTTT. Its protein is CASSLSLRAADTQYF.

The chain employs TRBV5-1 and TRBJ1-1, with 9 bases that match TRBD1. The CDR3 is 15 residues long. Germline V CDR1 and CDR2: SGHRS, YFSETQ. V was pared by 3 bases and J by 1 base, with 4 bases of the junction left unmatched. The CDR3 DNA is TGCGCCAGCAGCTCGAAGGGACAGGGGAACACTGAAGCTTTCTTT. It is translated as CASSSKGQGNTEAFF.

This chain links TRBV5-6 with TRBJ1-1, with D tentatively TRBD1 (5 bases). V lost 5 bases, J lost 8 bases, and 16 bases lay in between. Germline V gives CDR1 SGHDT, CDR2 YYEEEE. The CDR3 runs 13 residues. The CDR3 is CASSSATRGEAFF. CDR3 coding DNA: TGTGCCAGCAGTTCGGCCACACGGGGGGAAGCTTTCTTT.

The V gene is TRBV12-3 or TRBV12-4, the J gene TRBJ1-2; TRBD1 might be the D (5 bases). The CDR3 is made up of 12 amino acids. Trimming took 6 bases from V and 4 from J, leaving 9 bases between them. DNA of the CDR3: TGTGCCAGCAGCCAGGGACCCTATGGCTACACCTTC. Translated, it gives CASSQGPYGYTF.

This chain connects TRBV19 to TRBJ1-4; TRBD1 matches 9 bases. V shed 4 bases, J shed 7 bases, and the junction held 7 bases outside the gene matches. The germline gives CDR1 LNHDA, CDR2 SQIVND (reference sequence). CDR3 length equals 15 residues. CDR3 region: CASSTQGAGSEKLFF. The CDR3 nucleotides are TGTGCCAGTAGTACACAGGGGGCTGGGAGTGAAAAACTGTTTTTT.

The rearrangement uses TRBV5-8 and TRBJ1-3; D is ambiguous. The CDR3 is 16 residues long. CDR1 and CDR2 (germline): SGHTS, YDEGEE. V was cut by 0 bases and J by 4 bases, with 14 bases left in between. For the CDR3, the DNA is TGTGCCAGCAGCTTGGGAGATAGGGTCGGCGGAAACACCATATATTTT. This translates into CASSLGDRVGGNTIYF.

The rearrangement joins TRBV3-1 (or the pseudogene TRBV3-2) to TRBJ1-1; TRBD1 agrees at 8 bases. Germline values: CDR1 LGHDT, CDR2 YNNKEL (reference sequence). This CDR3 has 14 amino acids. The V gene end was trimmed by 4 bases and the J gene end by 0 bases; junction bases not matched to a gene: 1. The DNA for the CDR3 is TGTGCCAGCAGCCCGACAGGGGTGAACACTGAAGCTTTCTTT. Translated, it gives CASSPTGVNTEAFF.

The V gene is TRBV18, the J gene TRBJ2-1, with 8 bases identical to TRBD2. The CDR3 runs to 18 residues. V lost 6 bases, J lost 5 bases, and 18 bases stayed unmatched. CDR1 and CDR2 (germline): KGHSH, LQKENI. The CDR3 sequence: CASSPSGGRTGRDNEQFF. DNA of the CDR3: TGTGCCAGCTCCCCGAGTGGGGGGCGAACCGGGAGGGACAATGAGCAGTTCTTC.

The chain employs TRBV18 and TRBJ1-2; no clear D gene. Germline lookup yields CDR1 KGHSH and CDR2 LQKENI. This CDR3 is 13 amino acids long. Trimming stripped 2 bases from V and 6 bases from J, with 10 bases between. The CDR3 nucleotides are TGTGCCAGCTCACCAGAGGTGCATAATGGCTACACCTTC. Its translation: CASSPEVHNGYTF.